The 18 T cell receptor beta chains listed next were all sequenced from one sample in a study of T cell responses to AZD1222 COVID-19 vaccine. The repertoire was sequenced with immunoSEQ multiplex PCR; TCRdb's copy has only in-frame clones and lacks some. This repertoire shows around 140,000 clones, roughly 89% found once; its top ten account for over 1.5%. The sequencing here drew on peripheral blood, taken on day 0 of AZD1222 vaccination. The receptors originated from an adult in good health.

This rearrangement joins TRBV19 to TRBJ2-1; 13 bases align to TRBD2. CDR1 LNHDA and CDR2 SQIVND come from the germline V gene (reference sequence). The CDR3 spans 16 residues. The V gene end was trimmed by 4 bases and the J gene end by 7 bases; junction bases not matched to a gene: 7. The CDR3 coding sequence is TGTGCCAGTAGTAAAAGACTAGCGGGAGGTGGGAATGAGCAGTTCTTC. Protein: CASSKRLAGGGNEQFF.

This clone occurred a few times. The chain links TRBV9 to TRBJ2-1, with TRBD2 matching 10 bases. Germline trimming cut 2 bases from V and 4 bases from J; bases unmatched to any gene: 6. This CDR3 spans 16 amino acids. Germline CDR1 reads SGDLS; CDR2 reads YYNGEE. CDR3 sequence (DNA): TGTGCCAGCAGCGTGGCCACTAGCGGGGTTTACAATGAGCAGTTCTTC. Translating gives CASSVATSGVYNEQFF. The variable domain in full, completed from reference TRBV9 and TRBJ2-1, reads DSGVTQTPKHLITATGQRVTLRCSPRSGDLSVYWYQQSLDQGLQFLIQYYNGEERAKGNILERFSAQQFPDLHSELNLSSLELGDSALYFCASSVATSGVYNEQFFGPGTRLTVL.

This clone was counted once. The V and J genes are TRBV29-1 and TRBJ2-1; possible D gene TRBD2, 5 bases. CDR1 and CDR2 (germline): SQVTM, ANQGSEA. Trimming removed 3 bases from V and 4 bases from J, with 13 bases in between. The CDR3 runs to 14 residues. In nucleotides, the CDR3 is TGCAGCGTTGATGGCCACCGGGGTTACAATGAGCAGTTCTTC. Its protein is CSVDGHRGYNEQFF.

The rearrangement uses TRBV30 and TRBJ1-2; 9 bases agree with TRBD1. CDR1 GTSNPN and CDR2 SVGIG come from the germline V gene (reference sequence). The CDR3 extends over 13 amino acids. V was pared by 3 bases and J by 4 bases, with 3 bases of the junction left unmatched. The CDR3 loop is CAWRGGQGYGYTF. The CDR3 region has the DNA TGTGCCTGGAGGGGGGGACAGGGCTATGGCTACACCTTC.

The rearrangement joins TRBV10-2 to TRBJ1-1; D is unclear. Germline V gene sequence: CDR1 WSHSY, CDR2 SAAADI. The CDR3 is 14 amino acids. The V gene lost 7 bases and the J gene lost 5 bases, with 17 bases spanning the gap. CDR3 loop: CASIDPHLGTEAFF. CDR3 nucleotides: TGCGCCAGCATCGACCCACACCTGGGGACTGAAGCTTTCTTT.

The chain combines TRBV5-1 with TRBJ2-5; tentatively, D is TRBD1 or TRBD2 (5 bases each). Per germline, CDR1 SGHRS and CDR2 YFSETQ. Trimming removed 5 bases from V and 5 bases from J, with 22 bases in between. This CDR3 region has 16 residues. The CDR3, as DNA: TGCGCCAGCAGTCGGAATTCCGGGCCCCGGGGCGAGACCCAGTACTTC. As protein: CASSRNSGPRGETQYF.

The gene calls are TRBV7-3 and TRBJ2-3; TRBD2 matches 12 bases. V was pared by 3 bases and J by 6 bases, with 4 bases of the junction left unmatched. This CDR3 spans 15 amino acids. Germline V gene data show CDR1 as SGHTA and CDR2 as FQGTGA. The CDR3 sequence is CASSFLAGGLDTQYF. The CDR3, as DNA: TGTGCCAGCAGCTTTCTAGCGGGAGGGTTGGATACGCAGTATTTT.

V and J are TRBV7-9 and TRBJ1-3; no clear D gene. CDR3 length equals 16 residues. Trimming left V 7 bases short and J 10 bases short, with 26 bases between. Germline V gene lookup returns CDR1 SEHNR and CDR2 FQNEAQ (reference sequence). CDR3 DNA sequence: TGTGCCAGCACCCTCTCTGCCGCCGACTCTGGAAGGACCATATATTTT. This gives the protein CASTLSAADSGRTIYF.

V gene TRBV23-1 combines with J gene TRBJ1-1; unclear D gene. TRBV23-1 is marked as an open reading frame, function uncertain. The V end lost 0 bases, the J end lost 3 bases, and 20 bases lay between the germline ends. The CDR3 is 18 residues long. CDR3 sequence (DNA): TGCGCCAGCAGTCAATCTCCTGCCTCCCCCCTTCCAGACACTGAAGCTTTCTTT. It codes for CASSQSPASPLPDTEAFF.

The CDR3 is CASSHPTETFYGYTF. For the CDR3, the DNA is TGCGCCAGCAGCCACCCGACCGAGACCTTTTATGGCTACACCTTC. This rearrangement joins TRBV5-1 to TRBJ1-2, with unresolved D. The CDR3 has 15 residues. V was pared by 4 bases and J by 5 bases, with 18 bases between. Germline CDR1 is SGHRS and CDR2 is YFSETQ.

This clone was found once. This chain connects TRBV7-6 to TRBJ2-5; D not resolved. The CDR3 length is 15 residues. The V gene lost 2 bases and the J gene lost 5 bases, with 15 bases spanning the gap. Germline V gene lookup returns CDR1 SGHVS and CDR2 FNYEAQ. CDR3 sequence reads: CASSLFTELGETQYF. Here the CDR3 DNA reads TGTGCCAGCAGCTTATTTACTGAGTTAGGGGAGACCCAGTACTTC. The whole variable domain, filled in from reference TRBV7-6 and TRBJ2-5, reads GAGVSQSPRYKVTKRGQDVALRCDPISGHVSLYWYRQALGQGPEFLTYFNYEAQQDKSGLPNDRFSAERPEGSISTLTIQRTEQRDSAMYRCASSLFTELGETQYFGPGTRLLVL.

The CDR3 DNA reads TGTGCCAGCAGCCGGACTAGAAATGAGCAGTTCTTC. Protein: CASSRTRNEQFF. This sequence joins TRBV4-2 and TRBJ2-1; 7 bases match TRBD2. V trimming: 4 bases; J trimming: 7 bases; junction bases outside the gene matches: 1. Germline values: CDR1 LGHNA, CDR2 YNFKEQ. This CDR3 is 12 amino acids long.

The gene calls are TRBV5-6 and TRBJ1-2; D might be TRBD1 (6 bases). Trimming took off 0 bases at V and 5 bases at J, with 11 bases between the two ends. Germline CDR1 SGHDT, CDR2 YYEEEE. The CDR3 is 14 amino acids. The CDR3 loop is CASSLAGGRYGYTF. The CDR3 DNA reads as TGTGCCAGCAGCTTGGCGGGGGGCCGGTATGGCTACACCTTC.

The rearrangement uses TRBV5-1 and TRBJ2-7, with D possibly being TRBD1 (6 bases). Trimming took off 5 bases at V and 5 bases at J, with 14 bases between the two ends. The CDR3 is 13 residues long. Germline loops: CDR1 SGHRS, CDR2 YFSETQ. CDR3 nucleotide sequence: TGCGCCAGCAGGACAGGATTTTTCGACGAGCAGTACTTC. Translated: CASRTGFFDEQYF.

The chain couples TRBV11-3 to TRBJ1-1; 9 bases line up with TRBD1. The germline gives CDR1 SGHNT, CDR2 YENEEA. CDR3 length: 13 amino acids. The V and J ends lost 5 bases and 4 bases, in that order; junction bases with no gene match: 2. CDR3 protein: CASSTTGGTEAFF. The CDR3 DNA reads as TGTGCCAGCAGCACGACAGGGGGCACTGAAGCTTTCTTT.

This rearrangement joins TRBV18 to TRBJ1-3, with TRBD1 as a possible D gene (5 bases). CDR1 is KGHSH, CDR2 LQKENI, per germline. This CDR3 region has 16 residues. V was pared by 2 bases and J by 0 bases, with 11 bases between. CDR3 in amino acids: CASSPWGRTSGNTIYF. Here the CDR3 DNA reads TGTGCCAGCTCACCATGGGGGAGAACCTCTGGAAACACCATATATTTT.

This clone appeared once. This rearrangement joins TRBV19 to TRBJ2-3; possible D gene TRBD1, 6 bases. The germline V gene has CDR1 LNHDA and CDR2 SQIVND (reference sequence). This CDR3 contains 15 residues. V lost 3 bases, J lost 0 bases, and 10 bases lay in between. Here the CDR3 reads CASSIRGYSTDTQYF. Written as DNA, the CDR3 is TGTGCCAGTAGTATCAGGGGCTATAGCACAGATACGCAGTATTTT. Drawing the rest from reference TRBV19 and TRBJ2-3, the complete variable domain is DGGITQSPKYLFRKEGQNVTLSCEQNLNHDAMYWYRQDPGQGLRLIYYSQIVNDFQKGDIAEGYSVSREKKESFPLTVTSAQKNPTAFYLCASSIRGYSTDTQYFGPGTRLTVL.

The chain joins TRBV5-8 to TRBJ1-5, with D maybe TRBD1 (6 bases). Trimming stripped 6 bases from V and 3 bases from J, with 13 bases between. CDR1 and CDR2 from the germline V gene are SGHTS and YDEGEE. The CDR3 has 14 amino acids. CDR3 in DNA: TGTGCCAGCACCTCCAGGGGTTTCAATCAGCCCCAGCATTTT. Protein sequence: CASTSRGFNQPQHF.